Reported below is one T cell receptor beta chain. Its antigen specificity is not known. Base quality data are lacking; no much larger clone is found one base away. Trimming removed 6 bases from V and 4 bases from J, leaving 16 bases between the germline ends. The CDR3, cysteine through phenylalanine, is 15 amino acids long. Only the CDR3 portion is preserved as DNA: 45 bases, with reading frame beginning at the first base. CDR1 is given as SNHLY and CDR2 as FYNNEI, both from the germline V gene. Sequencing of the TRB variable region was done with the immunoSEQ hsTCRB v3.0 assay at survey level resolution. A depth of roughly 35,000-55,000 T-cell genomes per sample was targeted for TRB sequencing. Pooled TRB libraries were sequenced on an Illumina MiSeq with a v3 150-cycle kit. From the authors' description of their analysis: Repertoire analysis was performed in R inside a reproducible Nextflow workflow that covered QC, data transformation and analysis. Custom analyses were implemented in LymphoSeq2, an R package for AIRR-Seq data exploration. After excluding a few samples that yielded fewer than 5000 total TRB sequences, fewer than 200 HIV repertoires remained for analysis. Of the 188 retained HIV repertoires, 55 to 60 were collected before and more than 120 after ART initiation. Each repertoire was downsampled to 5000 TRB nucleotide sequences, and summary statistics were averaged across 100 downsampling iterations. The analysis kept only TRB sequences whose CDR3 regions were at least seven amino acids long. Diversity was assessed using a clonality score derived from Shannon entropy and using the Gini coefficient. Repertoire networks linked the top 5000 CDR3 amino acid sequences whenever two sequences differed by an edit distance of one. For TRB CDR3 amino acid sequences, antigen specificity groups and MHC restriction were predicted with GLIPH2. Known CMV, EBV, HIV or tissue antigen associations were flagged by matching CDR3 amino acid sequences against VDJdb and McPAS-TCR. Pre-ART, post-ART and control groups were compared with Wilcoxon signed-rank tests and Holm-Bonferroni correction. TCRdb carries this immuneACCESS record with in-frame sequences only. Its versions omit some clonotypes, under half of them owing to an unresolved V gene in the studies checked, with the rest unexplained. Clone size and the V and J calls come from that table; the DNA yielded D and trimming. The sample contains approximately 22,000 clones, 84% of them found a single time. The ten most abundant clones make up 3% to 3.5% of the sample.

The source of the sample is a study of long-term antiretroviral therapy in people with HIV (dated by TCRdb to between 2021 and 2022). Notes on the research overall: The earliest samples were collected about a decade before the 2015 WHO recommendation for immediate ART, when ART was typically delayed until CD4 counts fell. Of the approximately 30 participants with HIV, approximately 11 were female. A total of some 200 cryopreserved PBMC samples came from 30 adults with confirmed HIV infection and were collected serially over a mean of around 6 years (range 1-12). Whether ART initiation and durable HIV suppression were associated with changes in peripheral blood TRB repertoire composition and diversity was tested in a retrospective serial study. No cross-contamination during QIAcube processing turned up in test extractions that ran a monoclonal T-cell line alongside 33 polyclonal samples. Findings and caveats that apply to the study as a whole: Compared with controls, HIV repertoires had narrower CDR3 length ranges, and the network structure pointed to an antigen-experienced repertoire that shifted only slightly toward naive after ART. Owing to limited PBMC availability, only the TCR beta chain was sequenced, without alpha chain pairing. The samples were dated from about 2004 to 2018, and the ART regimens that were used may be less effective than current ART regimens. Expanded TRB clones identified before ART initiation dominated the repertoire across all time points, though the dominance fluctuated and decreased in many PLHIV after ART. Because pre-ART samples had limited cell numbers, unsorted PBMC were profiled rather than sorted CD4+ and CD8+ T cells. ART initiation was associated with a significant increase in TRB diversity, but diversity stayed significantly below transplant donor controls even after long-term ART. Inferences about post-ART repertoire changes were limited because no data were available on ART adherence, viral resistance or therapy changes.

Participants were included only if at least one PBMC sample before ART initiation and at least two post-ART samples were available. All participants with HIV were treated in the United States of America. Cryopreserved samples of 1-10 million PBMC were thawed and washed before DNA extraction. At the time of the earliest PBMC sample for each participant with HIV, ages ranged from roughly 23 to 60 years. PBMC samples from each participant spanned 1-4 timepoints before ART initiation and 2-8 timepoints after ART initiation, with a median of 7 samples. Serial HIV viral load, CD4+ T-cell count, ART history and demographic data were obtained for every participant. Genomic DNA was extracted from unsorted PBMC with a Qiagen kit on a QIAcube, with processing performed in batches of 12 samples.

This receptor chain uses TRBV2 and TRBJ1-3; the best D guess is TRBD1, with 5 bases matching. The sample here was unsorted PBMCs, taken 1.9 years after starting antiretroviral therapy. This TCR derives from a woman between 50 and 59 years old with HIV. The bases are TGTGCCAGCAGACCAGATGGGGGAACGGGAAACACCATATATTTT. Its protein reads: CASRPDGGTGNTIYF.